Detailed here is one T cell receptor beta chain. Individuals aged roughly 18 to 95 years were recruited from approximately 22 US areas. Researchers sorted participants into cohorts using their self-reported clinical history. For recovered donors of Cohort 3, there were two negative PCRs, clearance, or symptom resolution. Measured with immunoSEQ multiplex PCR; TCRdb has only the in-frame clones, and not every one. The data contain over 300,000 clones, 89% of them singletons. Looked up from germline, CDR1 is SGDLS and CDR2 is YYNGEE. The CDR3 runs 16 residues. After removal of 0 bases from V and 6 bases from J, the junction contained 8 bases not matched to a gene. The data are from a study of blood T cell repertoires in COVID-19. Study details: The cDNA or gDNA used as material had been derived from T cells, B-cell-depleted T cells, or PBMCs.

What was sequenced was PBMCs or T cells enriched from blood (not recorded which). J is TRBJ2-1 and V is TRBV9; 8 bases map to TRBD1. The source is a woman between 40 and 55 years old who had recovered from COVID-19. DNA for the CDR3: TGTGCCAGCAGCGTAGTAGTCAGGGGGCAGTTCAATGAGCAGTTCTTC. This encodes CASSVVVRGQFNEQFF.